This T cell receptor (beta chain) was recorded in a study of siplizumab effects on memory and regulatory T cells. V lost 0 bases, J lost 4 bases, and 6 bases lay in between. Germline CDR1 is MNHEY and CDR2 is SMNVEV (reference sequence). This CDR3 is built from 13 residues. Study-level results: The apparent diversity of naive T cells exceeded that of memory cells, and naive T cells seemed to make a major contribution to the alloresponse. Sequences below about 10^-5 frequency were poorly captured. As a result, only a minor fraction of alloreactive clones mapped to unstimulated subsets.

With respect to this clone: What it binds is not known.

TCRdb keeps only in-frame clones here, not all; method: immunoSEQ multiplex PCR. This sample carries 50,000 or so clones, about 90% of them seen once, and the ten largest clones take 0.35%. The rearrangement uses TRBV27 and TRBJ1-2; D not resolved. The receptor was derived from a human donor in good health. Material: naive CD8+ T cells sorted from blood. Written as DNA, the CDR3 is TGTGCCAGCAGTTTATCCCGGGTCTATGGCTACACCTTC. The encoded protein is CASSLSRVYGYTF.